This TCR beta chain emerged from a study of cytomegalovirus exposure and HLA in healthy donors. The wider study: Both the 100 to 150 validation repertoires and the 666 first-cohort repertoires used the same platform, as reported by a later analysis. Overall study results and limits: Reportedly, cytomegalovirus status was diagnosed with high sensitivity and specificity. Associated with cytomegalovirus, according to the listing, were approximately 160 TCR beta chains.

From germline, CDR1 is MNHEY and CDR2 SVGAGI. The CDR3 covers 13 residues. V gave up 5 bases and J gave up 5 bases, with 12 bases separating them. Measured with immunoSEQ multiplex PCR; TCRdb has only the in-frame clones, and not every one. The table has roughly 270,000 clones, 88% seen once. In this sample, this clone turned up once. The antigen remains unidentified. This sequence joins TRBV6-5 and TRBJ2-5, with D tentatively TRBD1 (6 bases). This sequence originates from a young woman in good health and CMV-seronegative. What was sequenced was PBMCs. The CDR3 protein is CASSLGARETQYF. CDR3 DNA sequence: TGTGCCAGCAGTCTGGGGGCGCGGGAGACCCAGTACTTC.